These 14 T cell receptor beta chains share one sample of origin, sequenced in a study of OX40 agonist ivuxolimab in advanced cancers. Method: immunoSEQ multiplex PCR; TCRdb's copy keeps in-frame clones and lacks some. The profile shows roughly 48,000 clones, 82% of them singletons. The material sequenced was CD4+ or CD8+ T cells sorted from blood, taken in a trial of the OX40 agonist ivuxolimab. All receptors derive from an adult with an advanced solid tumor such as melanoma, head and neck, liver or kidney cancer.

J is TRBJ2-1 and V is TRBV18; D is ambiguous. The ends were cut back, 3 bases at V and 6 bases at J, with 12 bases in the middle. The CDR3 extends over 14 amino acids. Germline CDR1 and CDR2: KGHSH and LQKENI. In DNA, the CDR3 is TGTGCCAGCTCACCCCTAATAGAAGCCAATGAGCAGTTCTTC. Translating it yields CASSPLIEANEQFF.

The chain links TRBV7-2 to TRBJ2-5; the D is unclear. Trimming pared 4 bases from V and 4 bases from J, leaving 4 bases between. Germline V lookup: CDR1 SGHTA, CDR2 FQGNSA. The CDR3 is 11 residues long. The CDR3 bases are TGTGCCAGCAGCTCGCTAGAGACCCAGTACTTC. Amino acid sequence: CASSSLETQYF.

This sequence joins TRBV7-2 and TRBJ1-6; D is uncertain. The CDR3 length is 15 residues. V lost 1 base, J lost 0 bases, and 4 bases lay in between. Germline loops: CDR1 SGHTA, CDR2 FQGNSA. CDR3 in DNA: TGTGCCAGCAGCTTAGAGGTCTCCTATAATTCACCCCTCCACTTT. This sequence encodes CASSLEVSYNSPLHF.

The chain has TRBV7-2 and TRBJ2-7; D is unclear. Trimming took 5 bases from V and 1 from J, leaving 9 bases between them. This CDR3 comprises 13 residues. CDR1 SGHTA and CDR2 FQGNSA come from the germline V gene. The DNA of the CDR3 is TGTGCCAGCAGCATTGGACCATCCTACGAGCAGTACTTC. As protein: CASSIGPSYEQYF.

This clone showed up just a few times. The genes are TRBV7-3 and TRBJ2-3; D remains unclear. The V end was cut by 0 bases, the J end by 4 bases, with 5 bases between. This CDR3 region has 13 residues. Looked up from germline, CDR1 is SGHTA and CDR2 is FQGTGA. CDR3: CASSLTLPDTQYF. CDR3 sequence (DNA): TGTGCCAGCAGCTTAACGTTACCAGATACGCAGTATTTT.

The rearrangement uses TRBV28 and TRBJ2-2, with D perhaps TRBD1 (6 bases). V lost 6 bases and J 4 bases, leaving 12 bases between the germline ends. CDR1 and CDR2 (germline): MDHEN, SYDVKM. This CDR3 comprises 14 residues. CDR3 amino acids: CASSMGARTGELFF. The CDR3 DNA sequence: TGTGCCAGCAGCATGGGGGCGCGCACCGGGGAGCTGTTTTTT.

The chain combines TRBV29-1 with TRBJ1-1, with a possible D match to TRBD1 (6 bases). Looked up from germline, CDR1 is SQVTM and CDR2 is ANQGSEA. V was pared by 6 bases and J by 0 bases, with 11 bases between. The CDR3 length is 13 residues. The CDR3 bases are TGCAGCGTCCAGAGGGACATGAACACTGAAGCTTTCTTT. Amino acid sequence: CSVQRDMNTEAFF.

V is TRBV28 and J is TRBJ1-2; D is undetermined. V was pared by 2 bases and J by 8 bases, with 9 bases between. Germline V gives CDR1 MDHEN, CDR2 SYDVKM. This CDR3 is 12 amino acids long. The CDR3 region is CASSLEVGGYTF. CDR3 bases: TGTGCCAGCAGTTTAGAGGTGGGCGGCTACACCTTC.

The CDR3 loop is CASSFATYEQYF. CDR3 in DNA: TGTGCCAGCAGCTTCGCCACCTACGAGCAGTACTTC. The rearrangement links TRBV5-6 to TRBJ2-7, with D unclear. Trimming took off 2 bases at V and 2 bases at J, with 5 bases between the two ends. This CDR3 is 12 amino acids long. CDR1 is SGHDT, CDR2 YYEEEE, per germline. Supplemented by reference TRBV5-6 and TRBJ2-7, the full variable domain reads DAGVTQSPTHLIKTRGQQVTLRCSPKSGHDTVSWYQQALGQGPQFIFQYYEEEERQRGNFPDRFSGHQFPNYSSELNVNALLLGDSALYLCASSFATYEQYFGPGTRLTVT.

The chain couples TRBV6-1 to TRBJ1-5; 7 nucleotides line up with TRBD1. The V segment lost 6 bases and the J segment 7 bases; nucleotides outside the gene matches: 3. Germline assignment: CDR1 MNHNS and CDR2 SASEGT. This CDR3 comprises 12 residues. The CDR3 DNA reads TGTGCCAGCAGCACACAGGGGCAGCCCCAGCATTTT. It specifies CASSTQGQPQHF.

The V and J genes are TRBV18 and TRBJ2-1; D perhaps matches TRBD2 (6 bases). The CDR3 contains 17 residues. V was pared by 2 bases and J by 1 base, with 15 bases between. Looked up from germline, CDR1 is KGHSH and CDR2 is LQKENI. CDR3 in amino acids: CASSPGTSQVSYNEQFF. CDR3 coding DNA: TGTGCCAGCTCACCAGGGACTTCTCAAGTGTCCTACAATGAGCAGTTCTTC.

V gene TRBV27 combines with J gene TRBJ2-3; 13 nucleotides align to TRBD2. The CDR3 is 14 residues long. V shed 6 bases, J shed 4 bases, and the junction held 1 base outside the gene matches. In germline, CDR1 is MNHEY, CDR2 SMNVEV (reference sequence). The CDR3 nucleotides read TGTGCCAGCAGGGGGACTAGCGGGGCAGATACGCAGTATTTT. Amino acids: CASRGTSGADTQYF.

This clone was seen more than once but under ten times. V usage is TRBV9 and J usage is TRBJ1-3, with D hard to call. This CDR3 has 15 amino acids. Trimming stripped 0 bases from V and 4 bases from J, with 11 bases between. Germline CDR1 reads SGDLS; CDR2 reads YYNGEE. This CDR3 is CASSVGPQRGNTIYF. Here the CDR3 DNA reads TGTGCCAGCAGCGTAGGGCCCCAAAGGGGAAACACCATATATTTT.

The chain couples TRBV19 to TRBJ1-5, with a tentative D call TRBD1 (5 bases). V was cut by 7 bases and J by 5 bases, with 12 bases left in between. CDR1 is LNHDA, CDR2 SQIVND, per germline (reference sequence). CDR3 length: 13 amino acids. The CDR3 here is CASKVPGDQPQHF. As DNA, the CDR3 is TGTGCCAGTAAGGTGCCGGGGGATCAGCCCCAGCATTTT.